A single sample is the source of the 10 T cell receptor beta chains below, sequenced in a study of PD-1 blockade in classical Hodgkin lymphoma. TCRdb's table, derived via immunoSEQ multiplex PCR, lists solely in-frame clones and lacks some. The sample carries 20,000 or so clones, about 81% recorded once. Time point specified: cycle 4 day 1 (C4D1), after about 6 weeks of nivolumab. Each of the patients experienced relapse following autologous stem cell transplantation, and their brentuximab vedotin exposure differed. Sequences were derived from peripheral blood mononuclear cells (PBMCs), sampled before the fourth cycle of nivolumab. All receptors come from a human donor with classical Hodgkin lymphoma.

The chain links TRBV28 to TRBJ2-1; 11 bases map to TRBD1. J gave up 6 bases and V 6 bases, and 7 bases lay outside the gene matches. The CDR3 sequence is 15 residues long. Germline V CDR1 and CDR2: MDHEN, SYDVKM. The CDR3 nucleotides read TGTGCCAGCAGACCTCCGGGACAGGGGGTCAATGAGCAGTTCTTC. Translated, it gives CASRPPGQGVNEQFF.

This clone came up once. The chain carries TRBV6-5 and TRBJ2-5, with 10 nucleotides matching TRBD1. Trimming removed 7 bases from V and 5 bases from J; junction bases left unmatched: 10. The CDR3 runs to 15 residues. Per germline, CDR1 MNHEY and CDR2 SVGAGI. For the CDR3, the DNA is TGTGCCAGCAACTCTAGACAGGGGGCTTACGAGACCCAGTACTTC. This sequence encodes CASNSRQGAYETQYF.

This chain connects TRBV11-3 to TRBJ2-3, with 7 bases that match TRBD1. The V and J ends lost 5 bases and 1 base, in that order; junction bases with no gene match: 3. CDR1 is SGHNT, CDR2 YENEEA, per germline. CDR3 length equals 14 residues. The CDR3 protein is CASSIGQGTDTQYF. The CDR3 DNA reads TGTGCCAGCAGCATCGGACAGGGCACAGATACGCAGTATTTT.

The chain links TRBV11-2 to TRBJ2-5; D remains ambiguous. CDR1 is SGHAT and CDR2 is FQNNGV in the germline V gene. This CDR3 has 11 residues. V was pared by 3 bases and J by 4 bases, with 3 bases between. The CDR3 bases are TGTGCCAGCAGCTTGGGAGAGACCCAGTACTTC. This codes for CASSLGETQYF.

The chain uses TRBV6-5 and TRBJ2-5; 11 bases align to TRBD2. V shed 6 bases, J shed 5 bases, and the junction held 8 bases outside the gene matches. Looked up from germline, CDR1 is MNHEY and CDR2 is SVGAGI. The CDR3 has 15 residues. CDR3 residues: CASRNSGRAGETQYF. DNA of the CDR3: TGTGCCAGCAGGAATAGCGGGAGGGCCGGTGAGACCCAGTACTTC.

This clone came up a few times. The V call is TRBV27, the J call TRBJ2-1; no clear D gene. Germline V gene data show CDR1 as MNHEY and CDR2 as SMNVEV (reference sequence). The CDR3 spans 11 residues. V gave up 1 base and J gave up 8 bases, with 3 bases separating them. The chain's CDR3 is CASSLFDEQFF. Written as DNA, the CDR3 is TGTGCCAGCAGTTTATTCGATGAGCAGTTCTTC.

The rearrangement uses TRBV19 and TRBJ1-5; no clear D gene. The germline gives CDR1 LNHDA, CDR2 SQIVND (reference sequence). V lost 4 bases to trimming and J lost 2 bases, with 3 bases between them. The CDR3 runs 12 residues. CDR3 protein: CASSTRNQPQHF. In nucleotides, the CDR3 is TGTGCCAGTAGTACACGCAATCAGCCCCAGCATTTT.

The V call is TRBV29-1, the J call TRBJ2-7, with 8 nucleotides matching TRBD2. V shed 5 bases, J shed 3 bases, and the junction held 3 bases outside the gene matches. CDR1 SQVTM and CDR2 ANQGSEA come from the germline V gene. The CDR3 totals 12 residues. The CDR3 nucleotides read TGCAGCGTTCTGCTAGCGGGCTACGAGCAGTACTTC. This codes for CSVLLAGYEQYF.

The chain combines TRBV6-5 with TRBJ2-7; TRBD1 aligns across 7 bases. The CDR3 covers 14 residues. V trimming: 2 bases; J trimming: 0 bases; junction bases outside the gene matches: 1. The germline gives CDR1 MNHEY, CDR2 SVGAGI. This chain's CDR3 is CASSYGDSSYEQYF. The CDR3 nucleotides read TGTGCCAGCAGTTACGGGGACAGCTCCTACGAGCAGTACTTC.

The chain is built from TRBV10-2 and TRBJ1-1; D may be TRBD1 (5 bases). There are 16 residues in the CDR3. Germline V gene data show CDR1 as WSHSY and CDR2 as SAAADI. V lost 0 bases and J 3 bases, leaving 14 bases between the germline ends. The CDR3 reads CASSESKSREDTEAFF. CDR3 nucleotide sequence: TGCGCCAGCAGTGAGTCGAAGAGCAGGGAGGACACTGAAGCTTTCTTT.